This TCR beta chain was found in a study of blood T cells in healthy people across ages. Turning to this clonotype: Its specificity is not known.

Whole-study results and caveats: Unsorted PBMCs prevented conclusive naive versus antigen-experienced comparison.

The germline V gene encodes CDR1 MNHNS and CDR2 SASEGT. CDR3 length: 15 amino acids. With V trimmed by 8 bases and J by 1 base, 5 bases remained unmatched. A J-beta primer mix and a sample-barcoded 5' primer were used in a second PCR of roughly 6 to 11 cycles. TCRdb re-called the 5' RACE reads through MiXCR, storing one row per CDR3 protein. There are over a million distinct CDR3 sequences in the sample; roughly 43% occur only once, and around 4% lies in the top ten. The sequencing input was blood. The chain combines TRBV6-1 with TRBJ2-4; 10 bases match TRBD2. The clonotype comes from a woman aged 18-29 years in good health. Here the CDR3 reads CASGLAGVAKNIQYF. The CDR3 DNA sequence: TGTGCCAGCGGGCTAGCGGGAGTGGCCAAAAACATTCAGTACTTC.